This TCR beta chain is drawn from a study of T-cell memory formation after mild COVID-19. TCRdb called the 5' RACE reads again in MiXCR, with one record for every CDR3 protein. The sample holds 350,000 to 400,000 distinct CDR3 sequences, 13% to 15% seen once. Germline CDR1 reads LNHNV; CDR2 reads YYDKDF (reference sequence). V was clipped by 0 bases and J by 6 bases, with 18 bases between them. The CDR3 sequence is 16 residues long. Sequencing was performed on PBMCs or a T cell subset sorted from them (not recorded which). The origin of this receptor is a man younger than 30 who had mild COVID-19 (a few samples of this study predate the infection). Cell type and time point are not known. The V and J genes are TRBV15 and TRBJ2-7; possible D gene TRBD2, 6 bases. CDR3 bases: TGTGCCACCAGCAGAGATCTGGGAGGCACTAAGGCCGAGCAGTACGTC. Protein product: CATSRDLGGTKAEQYV.